Listed below are T cell receptor beta chains from one sample, sequenced in a study of blood T cell repertoires in COVID-19. The repertoire was sequenced with immunoSEQ multiplex PCR; TCRdb's copy has only in-frame clones and lacks some. There are about 190,000 clones in the sample; 90% occur only once, and 0.6% to 0.8% lies in the top ten. Sample: peripheral blood. These receptor sequences come from a man aged 45-65 years with acute or convalescent COVID-19. CDR3s include the opening cysteine and the closing phenylalanine or tryptophan. The order of the fields is CDR3 length, clone size, V gene, D gene, J gene, CDR3 protein, CDR3 DNA. A D gene is named only where the DNA matches it firmly. The listing skips clone size in some rows; elsewhere it reads once, few, many or a size class.

CDR3 length: 14; clone size: NA; V gene: TRBV29-1; D gene: NA; J gene: TRBJ2-1; CDR3 protein: CSVVAYRGKSEQFF; CDR3 DNA: TGCAGCGTTGTGGCCTACCGGGGGAAAAGTGAGCAGTTCTTC
CDR3 length: 14; clone size: once; V gene: TRBV18; D gene: TRBD1; J gene: TRBJ2-3; CDR3 protein: CASLPGQGRDTQYF; CDR3 DNA: TGTGCCAGCTTACCGGGACAGGGTAGAGATACGCAGTATTTT
CDR3 length: 13; clone size: once; V gene: TRBV5-1; D gene: NA; J gene: TRBJ1-1; CDR3 protein: CASSLDETKTAFF; CDR3 DNA: TGCGCCAGCAGCTTGGATGAGACAAAGACCGCTTTCTTT
CDR3 length: 14; clone size: NA; V gene: TRBV28; D gene: NA; J gene: TRBJ2-5; CDR3 protein: CASSRTSRQETQYF; CDR3 DNA: TGTGCCAGCAGCCGGACATCCCGCCAAGAGACCCAGTACTTC
CDR3 length: 16; clone size: NA; V gene: TRBV6-5; D gene: TRBD1; J gene: TRBJ2-3; CDR3 protein: CASSYSGTGVTDTQYF; CDR3 DNA: TGTGCCAGCAGTTACTCCGGGACAGGGGTCACAGATACGCAGTATTTT
CDR3 length: 14; clone size: NA; V gene: TRBV27; D gene: NA; J gene: TRBJ2-5; CDR3 protein: CASRLRPYQETQYF; CDR3 DNA: TGTGCCAGTAGGTTGCGGCCATACCAAGAGACCCAGTACTTC
CDR3 length: 16; clone size: once; V gene: TRBV7-2; D gene: NA; J gene: TRBJ2-1; CDR3 protein: CASSLLAGATYNEQFF; CDR3 DNA: TGTGCCAGCAGCTTATTGGCGGGCGCTACCTACAATGAGCAGTTCTTC
CDR3 length: 11; clone size: NA; V gene: TRBV11-2; D gene: NA; J gene: TRBJ2-7; CDR3 protein: CASSSNGEQYF; CDR3 DNA: TGTGCCAGCAGCTCCAACGGCGAGCAGTACTTC
CDR3 length: 14; clone size: NA; V gene: TRBV29-1; D gene: TRBD2; J gene: TRBJ2-7; CDR3 protein: CSAAPSGSFGEQYF; CDR3 DNA: TGCAGCGCAGCCCCTAGCGGGAGTTTTGGCGAGCAGTACTTC
CDR3 length: 15; clone size: NA; V gene: TRBV21-1; D gene: NA; J gene: TRBJ1-5; CDR3 protein: CASSKGGQGMQPQHF; CDR3 DNA: TGTGCCAGCAGCAAAGGAGGACAGGGGATGCAGCCCCAGCATTTT
CDR3 length: 12; clone size: NA; V gene: TRBV29-1; D gene: NA; J gene: TRBJ1-1; CDR3 protein: CSVPTGNTEAFF; CDR3 DNA: TGCAGCGTCCCGACAGGAAACACTGAAGCTTTCTTT
CDR3 length: 18; clone size: NA; V gene: TRBV24-1; D gene: TRBD2; J gene: TRBJ2-3; CDR3 protein: CATSDLPTRGREGDTQYF; CDR3 DNA: TGTGCCACCAGTGATTTGCCGACTCGGGGCAGGGAGGGAGATACGCAGTATTTT
CDR3 length: 14; clone size: NA; V gene: TRBV29-1; D gene: NA; J gene: TRBJ2-7; CDR3 protein: CSVSPRVDDYEQYF; CDR3 DNA: TGCAGCGTTTCCCCGAGGGTGGATGACTACGAGCAGTACTTC
CDR3 length: 14; clone size: NA; V gene: TRBV28; D gene: NA; J gene: TRBJ1-2; CDR3 protein: CASSPTQRFYGYTF; CDR3 DNA: TGTGCCAGCAGTCCCACTCAGAGGTTCTATGGCTACACCTTC
CDR3 length: 14; clone size: NA; V gene: TRBV14; D gene: NA; J gene: TRBJ1-5; CDR3 protein: CASSQVGQGQPQHF; CDR3 DNA: TGTGCCAGCAGCCAAGTGGGGCAGGGTCAGCCCCAGCATTTT
CDR3 length: 13; clone size: NA; V gene: TRBV7-3; D gene: TRBD2; J gene: TRBJ2-1; CDR3 protein: CASSPDPGGSKFF; CDR3 DNA: TGTGCCAGCAGCCCGGACCCGGGAGGATCAAAGTTCTTC
CDR3 length: 13; clone size: NA; V gene: TRBV6-2/TRBV6-3; D gene: NA; J gene: TRBJ1-1; CDR3 protein: CASSYRVNTEAFF; CDR3 DNA: TGTGCCAGCAGTTACCGGGTTAACACTGAAGCTTTCTTT
CDR3 length: 15; clone size: NA; V gene: TRBV2; D gene: NA; J gene: TRBJ2-2; CDR3 protein: CASRDRPGDTGELFF; CDR3 DNA: TGTGCCAGCAGAGATCGCCCAGGGGATACCGGGGAGCTGTTTTTT
CDR3 length: 16; clone size: NA; V gene: TRBV6-6; D gene: TRBD2; J gene: TRBJ2-5; CDR3 protein: CASSSSSGGAGETQYF; CDR3 DNA: TGTGCCAGCAGCTCTTCTAGCGGGGGGGCCGGTGAGACCCAGTACTTC
CDR3 length: 14; clone size: NA; V gene: TRBV5-1; D gene: NA; J gene: TRBJ2-1; CDR3 protein: CASSSEAGVGEQFF; CDR3 DNA: TGCGCCAGCAGTTCCGAGGCGGGCGTCGGGGAGCAGTTCTTC
CDR3 length: 14; clone size: NA; V gene: TRBV19; D gene: NA; J gene: TRBJ1-5; CDR3 protein: CATRDFHSNQPQHF; CDR3 DNA: TGTGCCACGAGGGACTTCCATAGCAATCAGCCCCAGCATTTT
CDR3 length: 13; clone size: NA; V gene: TRBV29-1; D gene: TRBD1; J gene: TRBJ2-3; CDR3 protein: CSDYDRGTDTQYF; CDR3 DNA: TGCAGCGACTATGACAGGGGCACAGATACGCAGTATTTT
CDR3 length: 13; clone size: NA; V gene: TRBV12-3/TRBV12-4; D gene: NA; J gene: TRBJ1-2; CDR3 protein: CASSRRANYGYTF; CDR3 DNA: TGTGCCAGCAGCCGCAGGGCTAACTATGGCTACACCTTC
CDR3 length: 14; clone size: once; V gene: TRBV19; D gene: TRBD1; J gene: TRBJ2-5; CDR3 protein: CASSLDRGLETQYF; CDR3 DNA: TGTGCCAGTAGTTTGGACAGGGGGCTTGAGACCCAGTACTTC
CDR3 length: 15; clone size: NA; V gene: TRBV7-2; D gene: TRBD2; J gene: TRBJ2-1; CDR3 protein: CASSIYGGAYNEQFF; CDR3 DNA: TGTGCCAGCAGCATCTACGGGGGGGCCTACAATGAGCAGTTCTTC
CDR3 length: 14; clone size: NA; V gene: TRBV6-2/TRBV6-3; D gene: NA; J gene: TRBJ2-5; CDR3 protein: CASSRAGLSETQYF; CDR3 DNA: TGTGCCAGCAGCCGGGCAGGGTTGAGCGAGACCCAGTACTTC
CDR3 length: 13; clone size: NA; V gene: TRBV19; D gene: NA; J gene: TRBJ1-1; CDR3 protein: CASSITANTEAFF; CDR3 DNA: TGTGCCAGTAGTATCACAGCGAACACTGAAGCTTTCTTT